Listed below are T cell receptor beta chains from one sample, sequenced in a study of blood T cell repertoires in COVID-19. Using immunoSEQ multiplex PCR, the repertoire was profiled, and TCRdb retains in-frame clones only, with some absent. The data show approximately 230,000 clones, around four fifths seen once. The sequencing sample was made of peripheral blood. These receptors came from a man at least 80 years old with acute or convalescent COVID-19. CDR3s include the opening cysteine and the closing phenylalanine or tryptophan.

V gene	J gene	CDR3 protein
TRBV10-3	TRBJ2-5	CAISIAGQEQETQYF
TRBV7-9	TRBJ2-7	CASSPTGVHEQYF
TRBV19	TRBJ1-2	CASRTGTLYGYTF
TRBV3-1/TRBV3-2	TRBJ2-4	CASSHHGGGAKNIQYF
TRBV4-1	TRBJ1-2	CASSQGQGGPYGYTF
TRBV6-4	TRBJ2-1	CASSQTSGSWDEQFF
TRBV6-5	TRBJ2-7	CASSGQRYEQYF
TRBV30	TRBJ2-1	CAWSIAGGGNEQFF
TRBV19	TRBJ2-3	CASSISGPSTDTQYF
TRBV7-9	TRBJ2-2	CASSLLAGGTGNTGELFF
TRBV10-2	TRBJ1-5	CASTEQGEQPQHF
TRBV5-4	TRBJ2-1	CASSLKKPGQRSYNEQFF
TRBV7-2	TRBJ2-7	CASSLGAGDYEQYF
TRBV11-2	TRBJ2-7	CASSFFGSSYEQYF
TRBV2	TRBJ2-1	CASSEDWGGSAYNEQFF
TRBV2	TRBJ1-5	CASTREVNQPQHF
TRBV5-1	TRBJ2-7	CASSSEGGIPHEQYF
TRBV19	TRBJ2-1	CASKPNMGAGNEQFF
TRBV27	TRBJ1-2	CASRLGQGAYYGYTF
TRBV7-3	TRBJ2-1	CASSQFPGLAGSDEQFF
TRBV24-1	TRBJ2-7	CATSGDGEQYF
TRBV30	TRBJ2-7	CAWSVSFVTSQNEQYF
TRBV5-5	TRBJ2-3	CASSLLQGGTDTQYF
TRBV28	TRBJ1-5	CASSQTGFNQPQHF
TRBV7-2	TRBJ1-6	CASSLTGGVSPLHF
TRBV4-1	TRBJ2-7	CASSQGVAGGNEQYF
TRBV12-3/TRBV12-4	TRBJ2-5	CASNPFPGETQYF
TRBV24-1	TRBJ2-2	CATRGQGDTGELFF
TRBV20-1	TRBJ1-2	CSSRGLGGYTF
TRBV28	TRBJ2-2	CASSLTDTGELFF
TRBV5-6	TRBJ2-2	CASSSPGTANTGELFF
TRBV6-5	TRBJ1-1	CASSPGGGMNTEAFF
TRBV3-1/TRBV3-2	TRBJ2-5	CASSQVLPPETQYF
TRBV15	TRBJ2-2	CATSVRGTTNTGELFF
TRBV6-5	TRBJ2-3	CASSYGQGLGTDTQYF
TRBV5-1	TRBJ2-2	CASSLSGGPNTGELFF
TRBV7-9	TRBJ1-1	CASSLSMNTEAFF
TRBV29-1	TRBJ2-5	CSGLVDGQETQYF
TRBV6-2/TRBV6-3	TRBJ2-5	CASSRTGQETQYF
TRBV7-9	TRBJ2-7	CASSAIDEQYF
TRBV10-3	TRBJ2-3	CAISGGLTSTDTQYF